One and the same sample provided the 8 T cell receptor beta chains below, sequenced in a study of CDR3 diversity in severe acne (dated by TCRdb to between 2019 and 2020). The library was obtained by PCR. Reads for this sample came from an Illumina HiSeq 2000. Clones were called with MiXCR by TCRdb after fastp trimmed the public reads at Q25, and only in-frame beta chains were retained. Records with the same CDR3 protein are collapsed into one entry carrying the most frequent genes and DNA. The sample table holds roughly 81,000 distinct CDR3 sequences, of which about 50% were seen once. The ten largest clones take up about 9.4% of the sample. What was sequenced was blood. The receptor source for this set is a male donor in good health, serving as a control.

This clonotype was recorded a few times. The rearrangement links TRBV5-6 to TRBJ2-7; TRBD2 matches at 8 bases. The CDR3 is made up of 12 amino acids. CDR1 and CDR2 (germline): SGHDT, YYEEEE. V trimming: 5 bases; J trimming: 5 bases; junction bases outside the gene matches: 3. The DNA of the CDR3 is TGTGCCAGCAGTACGGGAGGGAACGAGCAGTACTTC. It translates to CASSTGGNEQYF.

This clonotype turned up a few times. V usage is TRBV16 and J usage is TRBJ1-1, with TRBD1 matching 7 bases. The CDR3 is made up of 15 amino acids. J lost 0 bases, V lost 0 bases, and 1 base had no gene match. Germline CDR1 is KGHSY and CDR2 is FQNENV. CDR3 sequence (DNA): TGTGCCAGCAGCCAATCACAGGGGCTGAACACTGAAGCTTTCTTT. Protein sequence: CASSQSQGLNTEAFF.

The chain has TRBV18 and TRBJ2-2, with D uncertain. V was pared by 6 bases and J by 1 base, with 15 bases between. Germline V gene data show CDR1 as KGHSH and CDR2 as LQKENI. The CDR3 covers 16 residues. The CDR3 region has the DNA TGTGCCAGCTCCCCCTTTGATCCTCAGAACACCGGGGAGCTGTTTTTT. It codes for CASSPFDPQNTGELFF.

This clonotype was counted between two and nine times. This chain links TRBV12-3 or TRBV12-4 with TRBJ2-2, with 7 bases identical to TRBD1. The CDR3 extends over 15 amino acids. The ends lost 11 bases at V and 1 base at J; junction bases unmatched: 10. The DNA for the CDR3 is TGTGCCTCCCTCGGCGCAGGGGGGAACACCGGGGAGCTGTTTTTT. Its translation is CASLGAGGNTGELFF.

This chain joins TRBV15 and TRBJ2-5; 9 bases map to TRBD2. The junction had 6 bases not matched to a gene; V was cut back by 2 bases and J by 5 bases. This CDR3 is built from 15 residues. Germline CDR1 LNHNV, CDR2 YYDKDF (reference sequence). This chain's CDR3 is CATSRLLAGVETQYF. DNA of the CDR3: TGTGCCACCAGCAGACTCTTAGCGGGAGTGGAGACCCAGTACTTC.

The rearrangement joins TRBV5-6 to TRBJ1-1; no clear D gene. The CDR3 spans 16 residues. Trimming pared 0 bases from V and 0 bases from J, leaving 12 bases between. The germline gives CDR1 SGHDT, CDR2 YYEEEE. The CDR3, as DNA: TGTGCCAGCAGCTTGGAACGGGCAGCCATGAACACTGAAGCTTTCTTT. It is translated as CASSLERAAMNTEAFF.

V gene TRBV19 combines with J gene TRBJ1-1; D is perhaps TRBD1 (5 bases). The CDR3 sequence is 15 residues long. With 7 bases removed from V and 3 bases from J, the gap between germline ends came to 18 bases. The germline V gene has CDR1 LNHDA and CDR2 SQIVND (reference sequence). CDR3 amino acids: CASTPRGVSDTEAFF. CDR3 in DNA: TGTGCCAGTACCCCCCGGGGGGTTTCGGACACTGAAGCTTTCTTT. Complete variable domain (other parts from reference TRBV19 and TRBJ1-1): DGGITQSPKYLFRKEGQNVTLSCEQNLNHDAMYWYRQDPGQGLRLIYYSQIVNDFQKGDIAEGYSVSREKKESFPLTVTSAQKNPTAFYLCASTPRGVSDTEAFFGQGTRLTVV.

This clonotype was found many times. This chain links TRBV2 with TRBJ2-3; 12 bases match TRBD2. The CDR3 length is 15 residues. The ends lost 10 bases at V and 2 bases at J; junction bases unmatched: 7. CDR1 is SNHLY and CDR2 is FYNNEI in the germline V gene. Written as DNA, the CDR3 is TGTGCCACCGCCGGGACTAGCGGGTTCACAGATACGCAGTATTTT. Amino acids: CATAGTSGFTDTQYF.